This T cell receptor (beta chain) came from a study of blood T cell repertoires in COVID-19. Study-level information: Donors in the United States, Italy and Spain gave samples during acute or convalescent COVID-19. T cells, B-cell-depleted T cells, or PBMCs provided the cDNA or gDNA that served as material.

Study processing details: Estimates of nucleated cell counts were drawn from the amplification of reference gene primers. Using immunoSEQ multiplex PCR, the repertoire was profiled, and TCRdb retains in-frame clones only, with some absent. V, J and clone size are those of that table, while D and trimming were read from the DNA. The table records 50,000 to 55,000 clones, 80% to 90% of them present only once. The germline CDR1 and CDR2 sequences are LNHDA and SQIVND (reference sequence). The germline V and J ends were trimmed by 4 bases and 4 bases, with 17 bases remaining between them. CDR3 length: 15 residues.

Material: peripheral blood. The clonotype was recovered from a man between 50 and 59 years old with acute or convalescent COVID-19. The chain combines TRBV19 with TRBJ2-7, with a possible D match to TRBD2 (6 bases). The CDR3 DNA reads TGTGCCAGTAGTACCATAGGAGGGATCGGTTACGAGCAGTACTTC. Translation: CASSTIGGIGYEQYF.